One and the same sample provided the 13 T cell receptor beta chains below, sequenced in a study of regulatory T cells in long-lasting Graves disease (dated by TCRdb to the early 2020s). The meaning of the sample's time point label: persistent/refractory GD, antithyroid drugs over 5 years with positive TRAb. For both TCR sequencing and RNA sequencing, RNA was extracted from PBMCs in TRIzol. Libraries were made using multiplex PCR. Sequencing used an Illumina HiSeq 4000. iRepertoire HTBI primers and Arm-PCR amplification of CDR3 regions were used to construct TCR beta libraries. TCRdb handled the public reads itself, with Q25 trimming in fastp and clone calling in MiXCR, and kept productive beta chains. Rows with a matching CDR3 protein are joined into one entry that keeps the most common DNA and genes. The sample yields over 350,000 distinct CDR3 sequences; about a fifth were counted once. In total, the top ten clones hold less than 25% of the sample.

Material: peripheral blood mononuclear cells (PBMCs), obtained when the disease was refractory, from a patient treated with antithyroid drugs. These receptors originate from a female donor with Graves disease.

This chain connects TRBV20-1 to TRBJ2-7; D is tentatively TRBD1 or TRBD2 (6 bases each). V was shortened by 6 bases and J by 3 bases, with 18 bases between the two germline ends. Germline V gene data show CDR1 as DFQATT and CDR2 as SNEGSKA (reference sequence). This CDR3 contains 14 residues. CDR3 sequence (DNA): TGCAGTGCCCCTCAAGGGGGGTACGGCTACGAGCAGTACTTC. Encoded protein: CSAPQGGYGYEQYF.

This clonotype was seen repeatedly, ten times or more. This chain links TRBV11-2 with TRBJ2-7; D is ambiguous. Between the trimmed V and J ends, which lost 2 bases and 3 bases, there was a span of 14 bases. CDR3 size: 15 residues. Germline loops: CDR1 SGHAT, CDR2 FQNNGV. The CDR3 sequence: CASSLISTPDYEQYF. DNA of the CDR3: TGTGCCAGCAGCTTAATCTCCACACCGGACTACGAGCAGTACTTC.

The chain uses TRBV30 and TRBJ2-2, with a tentative D call TRBD1 (6 bases). The length of the CDR3 is 14 residues. Trimming pared 2 bases from V and 2 bases from J, leaving 9 bases between. Per the germline V gene, CDR1 is GTSNPN and CDR2 is SVGIG (reference sequence). The CDR3 here is CAWSPGANTGELFF. The CDR3 region has the DNA TGTGCCTGGAGTCCAGGGGCTAACACCGGGGAGCTGTTTTTT.

The V gene is TRBV6-1, the J gene TRBJ1-2; the D gene is possibly TRBD1 (6 bases). Trimming cost V 4 bases and J 6 bases, with 18 bases left between them. Germline V lookup: CDR1 MNHNS, CDR2 SASEGT. The CDR3 extends over 15 amino acids. The CDR3 DNA is TGTGCCAGCAGTGCCTCCCGGGGGGCACCCCATGGCTACACCTTC. It yields the protein CASSASRGAPHGYTF.

This clonotype appeared many times. This chain joins TRBV30 and TRBJ2-7, with D perhaps TRBD1 or TRBD2 (5 bases each). V was pared by 3 bases and J by 0 bases, with 12 bases between. The CDR3 has 14 residues. Germline V gene lookup returns CDR1 GTSNPN and CDR2 SVGIG (reference sequence). Here the CDR3 DNA reads TGTGCCTGGAGGAAGGGGACCAACTCCTACGAGCAGTACTTC. Translating gives CAWRKGTNSYEQYF. The full variable domain, rest sourced from reference TRBV30 and TRBJ2-7, is SQTIHQWPATLVQPVGSPLSLECTVEGTSNPNLYWYRQAAGRGLQLLFYSVGIGQISSEVPQNLSASRPQDRQFILSSKKLLLSDSGFYLCAWRKGTNSYEQYFGPGTRLTVT.

This clonotype was found a few times. The chain carries TRBV7-2 and TRBJ1-6; a possible D gene is TRBD1 (5 bases). This CDR3 comprises 14 residues. V was pared by 1 base and J by 8 bases, with 9 bases between. CDR1 and CDR2 from the germline V gene are SGHTA and FQGNSA. This chain's CDR3 is CASSLGGVHSPLHF. The CDR3 region has the DNA TGTGCCAGCAGCTTAGGGGGGGTGCATTCACCCCTCCACTTT.

The rearrangement links TRBV18 to TRBJ2-7, with a possible D match to TRBD1 (5 bases). Looked up from germline, CDR1 is KGHSH and CDR2 is LQKENI. This CDR3 contains 13 residues. Deletions cut 0 bases from V and 4 bases from J, with 7 bases between. CDR3 protein: CASSPPGRYEQYF. For the CDR3, the DNA is TGTGCCAGCTCACCACCGGGGCGGTACGAGCAGTACTTC.

This clonotype has ten or more counts. The chain has TRBV20-1 and TRBJ2-5; D is perhaps TRBD2 (5 bases). Trimming left V 3 bases short and J 2 bases short, with 13 bases between. The CDR3 is 14 amino acids. In germline, CDR1 is DFQATT, CDR2 SNEGSKA (reference sequence). The CDR3 DNA sequence: TGCAGTGCTAGGGAGGTCGGGAATCAAGAGACCCAGTACTTC. Amino acid sequence: CSAREVGNQETQYF.

This clonotype was picked up many times. This sequence joins TRBV6-1 and TRBJ2-2, with D perhaps matching TRBD1 (5 bases). Deletions cut 4 bases from V and 4 bases from J, with 16 bases between. The CDR3 covers 16 residues. Germline CDR1 reads MNHNS; CDR2 reads SASEGT. The CDR3 region is CASSGSSGLFTGELFF. The CDR3 bases are TGTGCCAGCAGTGGGAGCTCAGGGCTGTTCACCGGGGAGCTGTTTTTT.

This clonotype showed up just once. With a much larger clone just one base away, this may be a read error. The V call is TRBV24-1, the J call TRBJ1-5; D call uncertain. The germline V gene encodes CDR1 KGHDR and CDR2 SFDVKD. V lost 7 bases to trimming and J lost 4 bases, with 13 bases between them. The CDR3 loop spans 14 amino acids. CDR3 nucleotide sequence: TGTGCCACCAGCGGGTGGGAAGGTAATCAGCCCCAGCATTTT. It codes for CATSGWEGNQPQHF.

Of note for this clonotype: A much larger clonotype is one base distant, so this may be a read error. The chain has TRBV6-2 or TRBV6-3 and TRBJ1-6; D is ambiguous. Near its end, the DNA agrees better with TRBJ1-1, so the J call may be wrong. The germline V gene has CDR1 MNHEY and CDR2 SVGEGT. The CDR3 is made up of 14 amino acids. This CDR3 reads CASSEATGPTEAFF. DNA for the CDR3: TGTGCCAGCAGTGAGGCTACCGGGCCGACTGAAGCTTTCTTT.

Worth noting for this clonotype: A much larger clonotype is one base distant, so this may be a read error. J is TRBJ2-7 and V is TRBV3-1; no clear D. The CDR3 extends over 12 amino acids. Germline V lookup: CDR1 LGHDT, CDR2 YNNKEL (reference sequence). In DNA, the CDR3 is TGTGCCAACAGCCAAGTTGGGTACGAGCAGTACTTC. Its translation: CANSQVGYEQYF.

This clonotype occurred a few times. The rearrangement links TRBV27 to TRBJ2-3, with TRBD2 as a possible D gene (6 bases). The germline gives CDR1 MNHEY, CDR2 SMNVEV (reference sequence). Trimming cost V 2 bases and J 14 bases, with 11 bases left between them. This CDR3 spans 11 amino acids. For the CDR3, the DNA is TGTGCCAGCAGTTTACTAGCGCCCAGGTATTTT. Translating it yields CASSLLAPRYF.